This TCR beta chain was found in a study of blood T cell repertoires in COVID-19. Overall study context: Both acute and convalescent COVID-19 samples were obtained from the United States, Italy and Spain. Sources were T cells, B-cell-depleted T cells, or PBMCs; the material itself was cDNA or gDNA.

CDR3 length: 13 residues. The germline V gene has CDR1 LNHDA and CDR2 SQIVND (reference sequence). V was clipped by 4 bases and J by 5 bases; unmatched bases: 5. Per the original data handling: Reference gene primer amplification in the assay estimated nucleated cell counts. Produced via immunoSEQ multiplex PCR; TCRdb's table is partial and in-frame only. That table furnishes V, J and clone size, whereas the DNA furnished D and trimming. Of 140,000 to 150,000 clones listed, roughly 80% are singletons. Sequenced input: peripheral blood. The chain couples TRBV19 to TRBJ2-7, with 7 bases identical to TRBD1. The clonotype was recovered from a man between 65 and 85 years old who had recovered from COVID-19. The CDR3 nucleotides are TGTGCCAGTAGTAGCCGACAGGGTGACGAGCAGTACTTC. Translating it yields CASSSRQGDEQYF. Filled out from reference TRBV19 and TRBJ2-7, the complete variable domain reads DGGITQSPKYLFRKEGQNVTLSCEQNLNHDAMYWYRQDPGQGLRLIYYSQIVNDFQKGDIAEGYSVSREKKESFPLTVTSAQKNPTAFYLCASSSRQGDEQYFGPGTRLTVT.